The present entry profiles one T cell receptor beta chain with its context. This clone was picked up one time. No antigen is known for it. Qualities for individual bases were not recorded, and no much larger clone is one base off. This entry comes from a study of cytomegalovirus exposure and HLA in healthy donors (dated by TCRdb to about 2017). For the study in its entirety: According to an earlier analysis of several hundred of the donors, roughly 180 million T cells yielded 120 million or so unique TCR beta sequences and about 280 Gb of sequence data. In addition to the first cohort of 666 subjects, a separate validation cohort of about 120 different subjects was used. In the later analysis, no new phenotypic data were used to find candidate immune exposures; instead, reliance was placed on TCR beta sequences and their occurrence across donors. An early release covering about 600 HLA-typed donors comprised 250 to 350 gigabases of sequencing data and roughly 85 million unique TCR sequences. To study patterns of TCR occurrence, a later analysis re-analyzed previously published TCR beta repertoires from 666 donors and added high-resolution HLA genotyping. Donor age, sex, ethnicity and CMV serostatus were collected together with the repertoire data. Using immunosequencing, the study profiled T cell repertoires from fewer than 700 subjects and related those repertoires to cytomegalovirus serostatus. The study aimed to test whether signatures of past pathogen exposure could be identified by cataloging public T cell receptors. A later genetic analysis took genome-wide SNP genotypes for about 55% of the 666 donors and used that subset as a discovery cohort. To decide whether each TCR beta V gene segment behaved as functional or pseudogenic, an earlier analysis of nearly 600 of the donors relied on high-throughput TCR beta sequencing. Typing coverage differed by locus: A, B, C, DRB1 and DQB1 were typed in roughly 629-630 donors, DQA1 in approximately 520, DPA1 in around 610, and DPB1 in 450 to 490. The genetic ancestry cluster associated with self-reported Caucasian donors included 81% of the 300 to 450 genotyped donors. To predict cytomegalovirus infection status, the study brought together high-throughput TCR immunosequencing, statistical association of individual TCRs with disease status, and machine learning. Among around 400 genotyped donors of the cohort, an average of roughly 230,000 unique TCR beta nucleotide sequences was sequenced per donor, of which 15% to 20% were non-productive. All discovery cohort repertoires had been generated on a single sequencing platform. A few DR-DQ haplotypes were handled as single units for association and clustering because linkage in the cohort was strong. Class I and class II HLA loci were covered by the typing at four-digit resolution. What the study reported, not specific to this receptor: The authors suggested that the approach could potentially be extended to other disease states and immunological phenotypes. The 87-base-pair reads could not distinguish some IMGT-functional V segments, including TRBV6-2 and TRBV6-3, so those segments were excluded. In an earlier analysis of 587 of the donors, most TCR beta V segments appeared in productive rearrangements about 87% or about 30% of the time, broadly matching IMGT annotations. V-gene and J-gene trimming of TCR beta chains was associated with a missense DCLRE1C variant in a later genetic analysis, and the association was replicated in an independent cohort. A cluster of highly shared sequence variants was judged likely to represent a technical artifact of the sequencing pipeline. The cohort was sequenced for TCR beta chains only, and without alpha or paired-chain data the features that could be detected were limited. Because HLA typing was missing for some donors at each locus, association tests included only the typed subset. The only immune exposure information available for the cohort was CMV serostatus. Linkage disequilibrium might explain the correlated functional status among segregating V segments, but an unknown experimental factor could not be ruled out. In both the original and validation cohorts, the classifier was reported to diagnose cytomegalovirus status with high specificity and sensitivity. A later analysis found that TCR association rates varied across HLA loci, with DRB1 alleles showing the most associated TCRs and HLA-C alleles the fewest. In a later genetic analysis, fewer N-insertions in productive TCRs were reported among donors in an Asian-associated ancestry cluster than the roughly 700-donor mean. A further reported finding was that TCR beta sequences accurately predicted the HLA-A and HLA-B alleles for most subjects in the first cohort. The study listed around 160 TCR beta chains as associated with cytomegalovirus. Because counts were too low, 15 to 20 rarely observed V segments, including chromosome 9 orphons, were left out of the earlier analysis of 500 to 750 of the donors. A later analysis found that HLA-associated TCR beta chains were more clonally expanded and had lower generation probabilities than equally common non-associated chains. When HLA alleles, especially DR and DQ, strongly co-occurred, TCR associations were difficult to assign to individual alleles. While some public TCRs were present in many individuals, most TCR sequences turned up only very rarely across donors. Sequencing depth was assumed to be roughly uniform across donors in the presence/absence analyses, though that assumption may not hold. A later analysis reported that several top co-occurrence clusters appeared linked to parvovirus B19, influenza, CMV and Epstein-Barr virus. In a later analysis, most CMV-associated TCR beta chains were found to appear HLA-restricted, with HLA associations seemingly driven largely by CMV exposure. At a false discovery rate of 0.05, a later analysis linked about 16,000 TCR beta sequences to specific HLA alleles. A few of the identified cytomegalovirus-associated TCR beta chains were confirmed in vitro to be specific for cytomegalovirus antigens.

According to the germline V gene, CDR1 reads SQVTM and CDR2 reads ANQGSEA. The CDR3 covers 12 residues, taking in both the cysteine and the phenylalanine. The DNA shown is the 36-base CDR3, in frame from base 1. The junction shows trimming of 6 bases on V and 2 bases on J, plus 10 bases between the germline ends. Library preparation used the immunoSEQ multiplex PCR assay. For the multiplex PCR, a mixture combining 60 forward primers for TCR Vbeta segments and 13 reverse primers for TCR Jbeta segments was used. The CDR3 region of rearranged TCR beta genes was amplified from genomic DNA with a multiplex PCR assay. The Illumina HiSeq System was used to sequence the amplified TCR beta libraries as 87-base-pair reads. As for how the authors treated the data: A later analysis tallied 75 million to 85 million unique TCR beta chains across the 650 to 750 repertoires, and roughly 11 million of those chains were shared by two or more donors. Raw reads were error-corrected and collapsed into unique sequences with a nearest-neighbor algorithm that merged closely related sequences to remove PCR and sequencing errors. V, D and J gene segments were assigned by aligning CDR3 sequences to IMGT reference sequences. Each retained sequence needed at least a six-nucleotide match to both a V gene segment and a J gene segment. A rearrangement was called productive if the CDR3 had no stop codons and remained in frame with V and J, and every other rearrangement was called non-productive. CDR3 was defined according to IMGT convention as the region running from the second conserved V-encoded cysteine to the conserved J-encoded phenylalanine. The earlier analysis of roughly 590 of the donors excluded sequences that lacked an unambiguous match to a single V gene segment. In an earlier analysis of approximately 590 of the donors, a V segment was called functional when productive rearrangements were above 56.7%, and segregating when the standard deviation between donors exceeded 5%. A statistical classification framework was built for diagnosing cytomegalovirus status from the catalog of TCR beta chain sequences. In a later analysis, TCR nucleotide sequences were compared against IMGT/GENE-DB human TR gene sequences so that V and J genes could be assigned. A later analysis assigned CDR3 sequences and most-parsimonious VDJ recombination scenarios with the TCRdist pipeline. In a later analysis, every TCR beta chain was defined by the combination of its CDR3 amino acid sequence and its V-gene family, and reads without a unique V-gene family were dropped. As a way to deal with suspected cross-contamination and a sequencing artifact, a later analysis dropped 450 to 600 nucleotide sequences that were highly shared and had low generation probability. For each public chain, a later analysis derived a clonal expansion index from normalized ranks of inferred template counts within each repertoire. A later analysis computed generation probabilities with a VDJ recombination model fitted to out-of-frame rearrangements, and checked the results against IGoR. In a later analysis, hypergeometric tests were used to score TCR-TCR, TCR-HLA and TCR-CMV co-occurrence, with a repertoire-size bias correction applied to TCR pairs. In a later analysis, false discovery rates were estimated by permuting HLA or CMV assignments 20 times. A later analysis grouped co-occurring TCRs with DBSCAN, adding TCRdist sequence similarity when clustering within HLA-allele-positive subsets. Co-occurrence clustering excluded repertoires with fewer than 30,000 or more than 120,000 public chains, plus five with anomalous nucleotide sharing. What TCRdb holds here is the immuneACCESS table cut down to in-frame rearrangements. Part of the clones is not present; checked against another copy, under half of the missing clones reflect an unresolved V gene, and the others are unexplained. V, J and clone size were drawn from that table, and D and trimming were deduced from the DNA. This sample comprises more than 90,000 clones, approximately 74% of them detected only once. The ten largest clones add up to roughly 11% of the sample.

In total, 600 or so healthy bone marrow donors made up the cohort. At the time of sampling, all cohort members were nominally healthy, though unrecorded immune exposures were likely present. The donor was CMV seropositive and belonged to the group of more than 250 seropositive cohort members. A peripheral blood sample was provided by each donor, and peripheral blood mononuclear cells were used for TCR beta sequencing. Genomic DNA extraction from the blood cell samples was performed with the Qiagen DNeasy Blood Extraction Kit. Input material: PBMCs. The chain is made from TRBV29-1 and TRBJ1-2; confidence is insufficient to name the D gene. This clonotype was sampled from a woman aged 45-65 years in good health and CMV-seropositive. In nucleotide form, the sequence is TGCAGCGTGGGTTCGGGGAACTATGGCTACACCTTC. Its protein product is CSVGSGNYGYTF.